This T cell receptor beta chain derives from a study of blood T cell repertoires in COVID-19. Across the study: Donors in the United States, Italy and Spain gave samples during acute or convalescent COVID-19. PBMCs, B-cell-depleted T cells, or T cells provided the cDNA or gDNA that made up the material.

Profiled with immunoSEQ multiplex PCR; TCRdb holds only in-frame clones, not every one. Found here are a few hundred thousand clones, roughly 80% of them singletons; the top ten hold around 8.9%. This CDR3 has 14 residues. V dropped 5 bases and J dropped 4 bases, with 15 bases sitting between them. Germline CDR1 and CDR2: SGHRS and YFSETQ. Sample: peripheral blood. The chain couples TRBV5-1 to TRBJ1-2; D perhaps matches TRBD1 (6 bases). The origin of this receptor is a man older than 75 with acute or convalescent COVID-19. This CDR3 is CASREPNRVYGYTF. In DNA, the CDR3 is TGCGCCAGCAGGGAGCCGAACAGGGTCTATGGCTACACCTTC. Full variable domain (rest looked up from reference TRBV5-1 and TRBJ1-2): KAGVTQTPRYLIKTRGQQVTLSCSPISGHRSVSWYQQTPGQGLQFLFEYFSETQRNKGNFPGRFSGRQFSNSRSEMNVSTLELGDSALYLCASREPNRVYGYTFGSGTRLTVV.